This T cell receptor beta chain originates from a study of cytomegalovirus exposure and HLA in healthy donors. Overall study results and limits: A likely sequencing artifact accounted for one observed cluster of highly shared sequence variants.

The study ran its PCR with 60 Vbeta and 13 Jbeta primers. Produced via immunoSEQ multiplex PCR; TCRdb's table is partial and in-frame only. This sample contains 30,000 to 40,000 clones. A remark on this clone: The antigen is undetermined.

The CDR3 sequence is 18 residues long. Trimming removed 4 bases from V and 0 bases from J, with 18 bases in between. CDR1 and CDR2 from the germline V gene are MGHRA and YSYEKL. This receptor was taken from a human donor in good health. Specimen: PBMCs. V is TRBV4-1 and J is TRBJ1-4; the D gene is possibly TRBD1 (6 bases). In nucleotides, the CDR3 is TGCGCCAGCAGCCTTAAGGCACAGGGTGTTTCAACTAATGAAAAACTGTTTTTT. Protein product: CASSLKAQGVSTNEKLFF.